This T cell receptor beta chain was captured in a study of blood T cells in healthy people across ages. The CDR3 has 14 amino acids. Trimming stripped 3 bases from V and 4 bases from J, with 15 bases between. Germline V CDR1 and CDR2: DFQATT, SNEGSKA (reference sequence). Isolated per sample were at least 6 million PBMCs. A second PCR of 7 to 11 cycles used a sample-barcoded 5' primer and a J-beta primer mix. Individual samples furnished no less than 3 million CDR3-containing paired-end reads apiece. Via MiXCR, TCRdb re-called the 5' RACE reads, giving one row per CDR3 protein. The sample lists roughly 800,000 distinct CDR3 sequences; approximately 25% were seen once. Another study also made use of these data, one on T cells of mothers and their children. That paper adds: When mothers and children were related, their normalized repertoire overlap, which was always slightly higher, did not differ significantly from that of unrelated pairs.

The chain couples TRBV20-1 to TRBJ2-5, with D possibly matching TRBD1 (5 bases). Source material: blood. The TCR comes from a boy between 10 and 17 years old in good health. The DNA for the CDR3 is TGCAGTGCTAGGCCCCATCAGGGAAGAGAGACCCAGTACTTC. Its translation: CSARPHQGRETQYF.